The clone carrying this TCR beta chain was seen a few times. This sequence may be a read error, since a much larger clone differs from it by one base. This entry belongs to a study of blood T cells in healthy people across ages. Primers used in a second PCR of roughly 6 to 12 cycles were a sample-barcoded 5' primer and a J-beta primer mix. Via MiXCR, TCRdb re-called the 5' RACE reads, giving one row per CDR3 protein. The sample holds about 780,000 distinct CDR3 sequences; around 45% are singletons and the top ten take 15% to 20%. The CDR3 runs 16 residues. CDR1 is KGHSY, CDR2 FQNENV, per germline. Germline trimming cut 4 bases from V and 5 bases from J; bases unmatched to any gene: 11.

The chain couples TRBV16 to TRBJ2-1; 7 bases map to TRBD2. The receptor was isolated from a man older than 75 in good health. Sequenced: blood. CDR3 in DNA: TGTGCCAGCAGCCCTGATGGGGCGGGAGCAGACAATGAGCAGTTCTTC. This translates into CASSPDGAGADNEQFF.